The present entry profiles one TCR beta chain with its context. Its binding antigen is unknown. Base qualities are missing; no much larger clone stands one base away. The data belong to a study of identical twins (dated by TCRdb to between 2015 and 2016). A note on the overall study: To test whether fetal clonotypes persist, the study used deep sequencing on TCR alpha and beta repertoires from monozygotic twins, unrelated adults of various ages, and cord blood. To rule out contamination, replicate twin experiments were performed at different times with different library preparation protocols.

Every donor was a healthy Caucasian. The twin cohort comprised three pairs of female monozygotic twins, all aged roughly 18 to 29 years. The RNA used for TCR libraries was isolated from peripheral blood mononuclear cells. Broad study findings and their caveats: Fewer insertions were carried by abundant cord blood beta clonotypes, a similar but weaker trend appeared in young adult naive repertoires, and no such trend appeared in memory repertoires. Recombination models systematically underestimated out-of-frame TCR alpha sharing in monozygotic twins but agreed with sharing between unrelated individuals. Because the same donors could not be followed over many years, the conclusions depended on cross-sectional statistical analysis. Compared with coincidental sharing between unrelated individuals, out-of-frame TCR alpha sequences shared between twins showed an excess of sequences with low generation probability. The excess sharing between twins in beta out-of-frame sequences was weaker because fewer shared sequences reduced the signal-to-noise ratio. Invariant T cells such as MAIT and iNKT could partly confound zero-insertion analyses, although diverse VJ usage argued against such confounding for most clonotypes.

Library preparation used 5' RACE. The run used an Illumina HiSeq 2000. A universal primer binding site was introduced by template switching, and a unique molecular identifier was present in the final cDNA, enabling accurate counting of TCR cDNA molecules. Specific primers in the conserved constant-segment region were used to synthesize first-strand cDNA for the TCR alpha and beta chains. Each cDNA library was double barcoded, with a SMART-Mk sample barcode plus Illumina barcodes, to control for contamination. TruSeq adapter sequences along with Illumina sample barcodes were introduced in two successive PCR steps. TCR alpha and beta cDNA libraries were sequenced on the Illumina HiSeq platform with custom primers. Per the original workflow: Raw reads were processed with MiGEC to extract unique molecular identifiers, and MiXCR was used to determine CDR3 positions. Recombination models were inferred per individual with the repgenHMM and IGoR tools using an EM algorithm. Shared clonotypes were analyzed with the tcR package in R, and sharing was normalized by the product of cloneset sizes. Out-of-frame nonproductive sequences were analyzed to study raw recombination free of thymic and clonal selection effects. TCRdb applied fastp at Q25 and MiXCR to the public reads, then kept only in-frame beta chains. Under each unique CDR3 protein, matching rows form one entry showing the most common genes and DNA. The V and J calls and clone size are TCRdb's, not the authors'. The sample contains approximately 600,000 distinct CDR3 sequences, about 7% of them found a single time. The ten biggest clones cover roughly 1.5% of the sample.

Trimming at the junction amounts to 0 bases on V and 1 base on J, and the germline ends lie 13 bases apart. Via the germline V gene (reference sequence), CDR1 is DFQATT and CDR2 SNEGSKA. Inclusive of the bounding cysteine and phenylalanine, the CDR3 is 16 residues long. Here the CDR3 DNA is all that survives: 48 bases in frame from base 1. These data are also associated with another study on yellow fever vaccine responses in identical twins. Looking at the second paper: The authors reported that the T cell response to vaccination in identical twins appeared partly convergent and partly personalized. Focusing on identical twins, the study followed the T cell clones that responded to the vaccine, and did so with precision.

This clonotype was obtained from a woman between 18 and 29 years old in good health. The material sequenced was PBMCs. The chain couples TRBV20-1 to TRBJ1-5; the D gene remains uncertain. The CDR3 protein sequence reads: CSARDQIMGSNQPQHF. The base sequence is TGCAGTGCTAGAGATCAGATAATGGGGAGCAATCAGCCCCAGCATTTT.